The T cell receptor beta chain under discussion was sequenced for a study of graft-versus-host responses after intestinal transplantation. Background on the study: Recipients obtained multivisceral, liver-intestinal, or isolated intestinal transplants. Findings and limits, study-wide: In patients with graft-donor T cell macrochimerism, allograft graft-versus-host to host-versus-graft clonal ratios were high.

The CDR3 has 12 amino acids. Germline-derived CDR1 and CDR2 are SNHLY and FYNNEI. V was trimmed by 3 bases and J by 5 bases, leaving 7 bases between them. Repertoires were generated with immunoSEQ multiplex PCR, while TCRdb's copy carries only in-frame clones and drops some. The sample has 9,000 to 10,000 clones, over 90% seen once. Concerning this clone: The antigen is not known.

J is TRBJ2-5 and V is TRBV2; no reliable D call. The sample was PBMCs, taken 8 days after intestinal transplant. The receptor's source is a human patient who received an intestinal transplant, so some T cells may come from the graft donor. The CDR3 bases are TGTGCCAGCAGTGAGAACACTGAGACCCAGTACTTC. Its translation: CASSENTETQYF. Combining the CDR3 with reference TRBV2 and TRBJ2-5 gives the whole variable domain EPEVTQTPSHQVTQMGQEVILRCVPISNHLYFYWYRQILGQKVEFLVSFYNNEISEKSEIFDDQFSVERPDGSNFTLKIRSTKLEDSAMYFCASSENTETQYFGPGTRLLVL.